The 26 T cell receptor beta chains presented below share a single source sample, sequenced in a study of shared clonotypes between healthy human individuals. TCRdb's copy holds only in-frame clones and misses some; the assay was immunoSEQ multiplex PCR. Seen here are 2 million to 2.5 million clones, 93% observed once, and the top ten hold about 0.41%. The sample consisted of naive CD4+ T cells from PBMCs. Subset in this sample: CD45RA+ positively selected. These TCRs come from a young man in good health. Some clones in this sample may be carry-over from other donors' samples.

The CDR3 DNA reads as TGTGCCAGCAGTAATAGCAATCAGCCCCAGCATTTT. Translation: CASSNSNQPQHF. The chain uses TRBV9 and TRBJ1-5; D not certain. CDR1 and CDR2 from the germline V gene are SGDLS and YYNGEE. The length of the CDR3 is 12 residues. V gave up 5 bases and J gave up 0 bases, with 3 bases separating them. The full variable domain, with the rest looked up from reference TRBV9 and TRBJ1-5, is DSGVTQTPKHLITATGQRVTLRCSPRSGDLSVYWYQQSLDQGLQFLIQYYNGEERAKGNILERFSAQQFPDLHSELNLSSLELGDSALYFCASSNSNQPQHFGDGTRLSIL.

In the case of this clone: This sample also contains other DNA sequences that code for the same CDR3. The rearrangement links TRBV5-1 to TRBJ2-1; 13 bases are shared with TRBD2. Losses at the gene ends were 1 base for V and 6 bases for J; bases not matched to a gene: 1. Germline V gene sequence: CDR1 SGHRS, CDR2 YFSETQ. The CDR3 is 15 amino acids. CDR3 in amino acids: CASSLTSGRANEQFF. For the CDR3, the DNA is TGCGCCAGCAGCTTGACTAGCGGGAGGGCCAATGAGCAGTTCTTC.

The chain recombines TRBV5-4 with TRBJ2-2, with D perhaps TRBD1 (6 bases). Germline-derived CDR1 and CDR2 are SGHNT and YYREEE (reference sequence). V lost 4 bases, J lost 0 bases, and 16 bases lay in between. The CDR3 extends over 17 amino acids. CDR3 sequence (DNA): TGTGCCAGCAGCGCCGCAGCCGGGACAACGAACACCGGGGAGCTGTTTTTT. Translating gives CASSAAAGTTNTGELFF.

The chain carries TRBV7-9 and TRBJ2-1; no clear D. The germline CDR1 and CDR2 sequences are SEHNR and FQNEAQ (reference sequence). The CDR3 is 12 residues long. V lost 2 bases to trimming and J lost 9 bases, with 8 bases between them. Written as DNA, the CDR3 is TGTGCCAGCAGCTTAAGCTTCGGTGAGCAGTTCTTC. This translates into CASSLSFGEQFF.

The CDR3 DNA reads as TGCGCCAGCAGCCCGAATACAGGGTCTAATGAAAAACTGTTTTTT. Protein product: CASSPNTGSNEKLFF. J is TRBJ1-4 and V is TRBV5-1; TRBD1 is a possible D gene (6 bases). This CDR3 spans 15 amino acids. Germline V CDR1 and CDR2: SGHRS, YFSETQ. Trimming pared 4 bases from V and 3 bases from J, leaving 13 bases between.

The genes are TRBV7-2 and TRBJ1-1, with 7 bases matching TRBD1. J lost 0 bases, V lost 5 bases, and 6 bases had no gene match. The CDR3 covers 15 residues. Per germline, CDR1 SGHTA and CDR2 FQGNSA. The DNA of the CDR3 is TGTGCCAGCAGCACTCAAGGGGGCATGAACACTGAAGCTTTCTTT. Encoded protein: CASSTQGGMNTEAFF.

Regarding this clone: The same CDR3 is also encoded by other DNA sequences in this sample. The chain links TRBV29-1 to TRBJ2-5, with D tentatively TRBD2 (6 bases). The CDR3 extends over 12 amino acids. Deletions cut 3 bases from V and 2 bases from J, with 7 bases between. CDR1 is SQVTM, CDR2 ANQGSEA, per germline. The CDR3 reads CSVDSGQETQYF. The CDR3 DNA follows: TGCAGCGTTGATAGCGGACAAGAGACCCAGTACTTC.

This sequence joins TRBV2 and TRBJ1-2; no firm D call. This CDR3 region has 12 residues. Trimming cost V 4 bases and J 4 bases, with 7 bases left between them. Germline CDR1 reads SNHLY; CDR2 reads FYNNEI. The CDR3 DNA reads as TGTGCCAGCAGTGCCCCAGGCTATGGCTACACCTTC. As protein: CASSAPGYGYTF.

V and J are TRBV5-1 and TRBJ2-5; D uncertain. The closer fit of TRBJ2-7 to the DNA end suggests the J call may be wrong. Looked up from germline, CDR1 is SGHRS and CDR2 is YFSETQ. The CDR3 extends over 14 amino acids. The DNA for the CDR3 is TGCGCCAGCAGCTTGACCACTAACTCCTACGAGCAGTACTTC. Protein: CASSLTTNSYEQYF.

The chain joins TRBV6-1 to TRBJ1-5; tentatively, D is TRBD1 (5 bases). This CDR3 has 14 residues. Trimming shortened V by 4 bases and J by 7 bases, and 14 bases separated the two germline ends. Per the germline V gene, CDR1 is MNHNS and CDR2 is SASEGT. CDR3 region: CASSAGVSGQPQHF. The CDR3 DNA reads TGTGCCAGCAGTGCGGGGGTGTCCGGGCAGCCCCAGCATTTT.

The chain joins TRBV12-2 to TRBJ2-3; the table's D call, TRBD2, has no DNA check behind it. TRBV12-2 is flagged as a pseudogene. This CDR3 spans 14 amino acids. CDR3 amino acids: CASRCRRGTDTQYF. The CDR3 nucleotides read TGTGCAAGTCGCTGCCGCCGGGGCACAGATACGCAGTATTTT.

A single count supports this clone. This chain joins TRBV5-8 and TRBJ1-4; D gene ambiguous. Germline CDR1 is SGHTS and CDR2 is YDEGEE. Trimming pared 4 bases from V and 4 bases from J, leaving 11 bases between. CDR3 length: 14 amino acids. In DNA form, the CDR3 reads TGTGCCAGCAGCCCGGGTTTCGGTAATGAAAAACTGTTTTTT. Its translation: CASSPGFGNEKLFF.

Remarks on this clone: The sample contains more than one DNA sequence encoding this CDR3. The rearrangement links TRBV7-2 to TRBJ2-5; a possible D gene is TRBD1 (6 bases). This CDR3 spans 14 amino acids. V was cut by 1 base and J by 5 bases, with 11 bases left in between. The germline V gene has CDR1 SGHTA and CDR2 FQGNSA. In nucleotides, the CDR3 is TGTGCCAGCAGCTTAGAAGGGGGATTGGAGACCCAGTACTTC. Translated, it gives CASSLEGGLETQYF.

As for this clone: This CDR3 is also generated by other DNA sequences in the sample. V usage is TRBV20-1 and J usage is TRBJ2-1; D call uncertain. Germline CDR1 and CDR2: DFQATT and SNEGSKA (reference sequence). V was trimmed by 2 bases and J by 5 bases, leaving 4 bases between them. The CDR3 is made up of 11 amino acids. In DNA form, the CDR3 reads TGCAGTGCTAGACTTGACAATGAGCAGTTCTTC. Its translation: CSARLDNEQFF.

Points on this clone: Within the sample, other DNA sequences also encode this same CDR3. As DNA, the CDR3 is TGTGCCAGCAGCTTATTGGGCACCGGGGAGCTGTTTTTT. Translated: CASSLLGTGELFF. This chain joins TRBV7-2 and TRBJ2-2; D gene unclear. Between the trimmed V and J ends, which lost 2 bases and 4 bases, there was a span of 5 bases. Germline V gene data show CDR1 as SGHTA and CDR2 as FQGNSA. The CDR3 spans 13 residues. The full variable domain, with the rest looked up from reference TRBV7-2 and TRBJ2-2, is GAGVSQSPSNKVTEKGKDVELRCDPISGHTALYWYRQSLGQGLEFLIYFQGNSAPDKSGLPSDRFSAERTGGSVSTLTIQRTQQEDSAVYLCASSLLGTGELFFGEGSRLTVL.

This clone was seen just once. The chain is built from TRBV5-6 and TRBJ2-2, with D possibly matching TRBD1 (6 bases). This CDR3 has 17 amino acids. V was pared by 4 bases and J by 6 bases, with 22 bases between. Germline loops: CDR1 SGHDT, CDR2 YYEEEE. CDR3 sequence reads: CASSRDERGYLSGELFF. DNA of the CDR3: TGTGCCAGCAGCCGAGACGAGAGGGGGTATCTGTCCGGGGAGCTGTTTTTT.

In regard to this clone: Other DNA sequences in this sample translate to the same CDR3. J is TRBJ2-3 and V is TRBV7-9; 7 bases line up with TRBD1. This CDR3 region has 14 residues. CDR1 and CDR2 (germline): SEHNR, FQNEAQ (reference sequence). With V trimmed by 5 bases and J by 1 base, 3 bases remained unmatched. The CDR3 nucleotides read TGTGCCAGCAGCACCACAGGGGGCACAGATACGCAGTATTTT. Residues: CASSTTGGTDTQYF.

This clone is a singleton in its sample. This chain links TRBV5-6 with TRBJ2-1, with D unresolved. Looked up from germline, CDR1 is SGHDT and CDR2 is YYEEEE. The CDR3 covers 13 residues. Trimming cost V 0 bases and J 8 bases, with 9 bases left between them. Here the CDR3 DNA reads TGTGCCAGCAGCTTGGTGGGTGGGCATGAGCAGTTCTTC. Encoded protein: CASSLVGGHEQFF.

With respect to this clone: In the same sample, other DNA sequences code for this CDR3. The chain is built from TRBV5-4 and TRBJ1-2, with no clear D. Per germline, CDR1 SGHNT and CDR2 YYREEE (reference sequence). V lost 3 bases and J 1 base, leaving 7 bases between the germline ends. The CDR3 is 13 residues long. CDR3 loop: CASSSRDNYGYTF. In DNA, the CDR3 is TGTGCCAGCAGCTCACGGGATAACTATGGCTACACCTTC.

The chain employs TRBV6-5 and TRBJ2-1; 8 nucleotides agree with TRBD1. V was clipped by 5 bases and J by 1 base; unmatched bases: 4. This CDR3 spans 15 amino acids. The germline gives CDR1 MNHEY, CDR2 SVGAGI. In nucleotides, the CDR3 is TGTGCCAGCAGTCCACAGGGGGATTCCTACAATGAGCAGTTCTTC. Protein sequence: CASSPQGDSYNEQFF.

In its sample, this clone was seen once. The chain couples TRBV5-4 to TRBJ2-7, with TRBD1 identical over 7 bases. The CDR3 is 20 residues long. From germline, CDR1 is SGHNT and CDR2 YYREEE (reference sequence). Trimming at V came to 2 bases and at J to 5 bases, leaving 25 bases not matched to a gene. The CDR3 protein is CASSLGAVADRGRGINEQYF. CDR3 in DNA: TGTGCCAGCAGCTTAGGTGCGGTGGCTGATAGAGGCAGGGGGATAAACGAGCAGTACTTC.

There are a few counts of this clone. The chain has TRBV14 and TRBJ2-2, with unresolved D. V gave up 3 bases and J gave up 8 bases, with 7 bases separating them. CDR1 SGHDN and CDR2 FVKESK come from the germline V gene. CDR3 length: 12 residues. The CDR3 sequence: CASSHRNGELFF. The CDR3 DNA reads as TGTGCCAGCAGCCATCGAAATGGGGAGCTGTTTTTT. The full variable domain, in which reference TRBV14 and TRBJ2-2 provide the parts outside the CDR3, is EAGVTQFPSHSVIEKGQTVTLRCDPISGHDNLYWYRRVMGKEIKFLLHFVKESKQDESGMPNNRFLAERTGGTYSTLKVQPAELEDSGVYFCASSHRNGELFFGEGSRLTVL.

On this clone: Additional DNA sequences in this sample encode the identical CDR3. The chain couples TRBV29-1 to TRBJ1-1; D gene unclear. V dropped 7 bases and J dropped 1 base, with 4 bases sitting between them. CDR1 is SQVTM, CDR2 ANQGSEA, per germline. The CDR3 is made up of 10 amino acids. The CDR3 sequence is CSGANTEAFF. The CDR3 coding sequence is TGCAGCGGCGCGAACACTGAAGCTTTCTTT.

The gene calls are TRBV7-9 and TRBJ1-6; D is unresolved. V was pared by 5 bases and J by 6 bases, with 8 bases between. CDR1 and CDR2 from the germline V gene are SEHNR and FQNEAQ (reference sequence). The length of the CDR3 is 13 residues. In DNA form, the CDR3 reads TGTGCCAGCAGCGCCCGTCCTAATTCACCCCTCCACTTT. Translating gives CASSARPNSPLHF.

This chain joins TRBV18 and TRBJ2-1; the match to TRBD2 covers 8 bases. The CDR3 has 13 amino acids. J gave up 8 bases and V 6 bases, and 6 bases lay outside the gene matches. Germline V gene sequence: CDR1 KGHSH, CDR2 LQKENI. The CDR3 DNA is TGTGCCAGCTCCCTAGCGCGGGAGGATGAGCAGTTCTTC. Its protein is CASSLAREDEQFF.

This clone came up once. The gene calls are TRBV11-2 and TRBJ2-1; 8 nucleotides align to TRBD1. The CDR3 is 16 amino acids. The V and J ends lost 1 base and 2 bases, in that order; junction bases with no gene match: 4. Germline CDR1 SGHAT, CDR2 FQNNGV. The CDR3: CASSLVTGATYNEQFF. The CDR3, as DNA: TGTGCCAGCAGCTTAGTGACAGGGGCGACCTACAATGAGCAGTTCTTC.